This T cell receptor (beta chain) is drawn from a study of T cells in localized non-small cell lung cancer. This clone was recorded once. CDR1 is SEHNR and CDR2 is FQNEAQ in the germline V gene (reference sequence). The CDR3 runs to 14 residues. Trimming pared 5 bases from V and 1 base from J, leaving 10 bases between. Repertoires were generated with immunoSEQ multiplex PCR, while TCRdb's copy carries only in-frame clones and drops some. Of roughly 50,000 clones in the sample, 90% to 95% were seen once. The rearrangement joins TRBV7-9 to TRBJ2-3; no clear D gene. This specimen consisted of peripheral blood, obtained before any cancer treatment. The sequence derives from a man aged 35 to 69 with stage I lung adenocarcinoma. CDR3 in DNA: TGTGCCAGCAGCCCGGCGCTCCGCACAGATACGCAGTATTTT. Residues: CASSPALRTDTQYF. Complete variable domain (other parts from reference TRBV7-9 and TRBJ2-3): DTGVSQNPRHKITKRGQNVTFRCDPISEHNRLYWYRQTLGQGPEFLTYFQNEAQLEKSRLLSDRFSAERPKGSFSTLEIQRTEQGDSAMYLCASSPALRTDTQYFGPGTRLTVL.